This entry lists 5 T cell receptor beta chains sequenced from one sample in a study of blood T cell repertoires in COVID-19. The method was immunoSEQ multiplex PCR; TCRdb's version includes in-frame clones alone and lacks a portion of them. The sample lists 350,000 or so clones, roughly 87% occurring once. The specimen was PBMCs or T cells enriched from blood (not recorded which). Every receptor here comes from a woman aged 25 to 39 who had recovered from COVID-19.

As regards this clone: Sequence at one end of the junction differs from germline and may be a read error. The rearrangement uses TRBV6-5 and TRBJ2-3, with D unresolved. The CDR3 extends over 14 amino acids. Germline-derived CDR1 and CDR2 are MNHEY and SVGAGI. Here the CDR3 reads CASNYPRHTDTQYF. The CDR3 nucleotides read TGTGCCAGCAATTACCCGCGCCACACAGATACGCAGTATTTT.

This chain joins TRBV28 and TRBJ2-1; 7 nucleotides align to TRBD2. Looked up from germline, CDR1 is MDHEN and CDR2 is SYDVKM. After removal of 7 bases from V and 6 bases from J, the junction contained 3 bases not matched to a gene. CDR3 length: 12 residues. The CDR3 sequence: CASTPGGNEQFF. For the CDR3, the DNA is TGTGCCAGCACGCCGGGAGGCAATGAGCAGTTCTTC.

The chain joins TRBV3-1 (or the pseudogene TRBV3-2) to TRBJ1-2; 7 nucleotides match TRBD1. Germline V gene lookup returns CDR1 LGHDT and CDR2 YNNKEL (reference sequence). Trimming removed 0 bases from V and 8 bases from J; junction bases left unmatched: 3. The CDR3 has 13 amino acids. The CDR3 spells CASSQDDRVGYTF. The DNA of the CDR3 is TGTGCCAGCAGCCAAGATGACAGGGTCGGCTACACCTTC.

The V and J genes are TRBV10-3 and TRBJ2-5; TRBD1 aligns across 7 bases. Germline CDR1 reads ENHRY; CDR2 reads SYGVKD. CDR3 length equals 14 residues. Unmatched junction bases numbered 6, after V lost 3 bases and J lost 5 bases. DNA of the CDR3: TGTGCCATCAGTGATTCAGGGGGTATCGAGACCCAGTACTTC. Encoded protein: CAISDSGGIETQYF.

The rearrangement links TRBV13 to TRBJ2-3; 11 nucleotides align to TRBD2. Germline trimming cut 6 bases from V and 0 bases from J; bases unmatched to any gene: 11. CDR3 length: 18 residues. Germline-derived CDR1 and CDR2 are PRHDT and FYEKMQ (reference sequence). DNA for the CDR3: TGTGCCAGCAGTCAAAGGGAACTAGCGGGGGCTAGCACAGATACGCAGTATTTT. Translation gives CASSQRELAGASTDTQYF.